These 32 T cell receptor beta chains originate from one sample sequenced in a study of T cell responses to AZD1222 COVID-19 vaccine. Generated by immunoSEQ multiplex PCR, the TCRdb table keeps only in-frame clones and is missing some. The sample shows about 73,000 clones, 90% of them seen only once. This specimen was peripheral blood, taken 28 days after the second AZD1222 dose. The receptor set was obtained from an adult who received the AZD1222 COVID-19 vaccine.

The genes are TRBV7-6 and TRBJ2-1, with 12 bases matching TRBD2. V lost 4 bases and J lost 0; bases outside the gene matches: 1. CDR1 is SGHVS and CDR2 is FNYEAQ in the germline V gene. This CDR3 is 16 amino acids long. The CDR3 loop is CASSSGLAGSYNEQFF. For the CDR3, the DNA is TGTGCCAGCAGCTCGGGACTAGCGGGCTCCTACAATGAGCAGTTCTTC.

This sequence joins TRBV2 and TRBJ2-5; D remains ambiguous. CDR1 SNHLY and CDR2 FYNNEI come from the germline V gene. The CDR3 contains 11 residues. V shed 5 bases and J shed 10 bases, with 11 bases lying between them. CDR3 protein: CASSPITLQYF. The CDR3 DNA reads as TGTGCCAGCAGTCCAATCACTCTCCAGTACTTC.

The rearrangement links TRBV7-2 to TRBJ2-3; unclear D gene. Trimming took 5 bases from V and 6 from J, leaving 9 bases between them. This CDR3 comprises 12 residues. CDR1 SGHTA and CDR2 FQGNSA come from the germline V gene. CDR3 in DNA: TGTGCCAGCAGCCAGAGGCGGGATACGCAGTATTTT. Its translation: CASSQRRDTQYF.

The genes are TRBV28 and TRBJ2-5; D not resolved. V was cut by 10 bases and J by 7 bases, with 19 bases left in between. This CDR3 has 13 amino acids. Germline V lookup: CDR1 MDHEN, CDR2 SYDVKM. The CDR3 loop is CATAPGPPGTQYF. The CDR3 region has the DNA TGTGCCACCGCGCCCGGACCCCCGGGGACCCAGTACTTC.

This chain uses TRBV21-1 with TRBJ2-3; the D call in the table, TRBD1, was not verified against the DNA. TRBV21-1 is a pseudogene segment. CDR3 size: 16 residues. The CDR3 DNA sequence: TGTGCCAGCAGCAAACCGGGACAGGGGGGATTAGATACGCAGTATTTT. This codes for CASSKPGQGGLDTQYF.

This clone is a singleton in its sample. The chain combines TRBV9 with TRBJ1-1; D is ambiguous. The CDR3 runs 17 residues. From germline, CDR1 is SGDLS and CDR2 YYNGEE. The germline V and J ends were trimmed by 0 bases and 0 bases, with 15 bases remaining between them. The CDR3 spells CASSVDGLGTMNTEAFF. CDR3 DNA: TGTGCCAGCAGCGTAGATGGCCTCGGCACAATGAACACTGAAGCTTTCTTT.

This clone was counted a few times. The chain recombines TRBV2 with TRBJ1-5, with D perhaps TRBD1 (5 bases). This CDR3 has 14 amino acids. Germline values: CDR1 SNHLY, CDR2 FYNNEI. The V gene lost 3 bases and the J gene lost 1 base, with 7 bases spanning the gap. CDR3 nucleotides: TGTGCCAGCAGTGAGGGGCAGAGCAATCAGCCCCAGCATTTT. It codes for CASSEGQSNQPQHF.

The chain uses TRBV27 and TRBJ1-5; weak D call: TRBD1 (6 bases). Germline CDR1 reads MNHEY; CDR2 reads SMNVEV (reference sequence). The CDR3 spans 14 residues. Trimming shortened V by 5 bases and J by 4 bases, and 12 bases separated the two germline ends. The CDR3 is CASSPSTGNQPQHF. The CDR3 region has the DNA TGTGCCAGCAGTCCCTCCACAGGGAATCAGCCCCAGCATTTT.

V usage is TRBV10-3 and J usage is TRBJ2-7; 8 bases align to TRBD1. V trimming: 4 bases; J trimming: 1 base; junction bases outside the gene matches: 3. The CDR3 extends over 14 amino acids. CDR1 ENHRY and CDR2 SYGVKD come from the germline V gene. The CDR3 sequence: CAISVQGESYEQYF. The DNA of the CDR3 is TGTGCCATCAGTGTACAGGGGGAGTCCTACGAGCAGTACTTC.

The chain employs TRBV28 and TRBJ1-1; 12 nucleotides align to TRBD1. The CDR3 runs 15 residues. CDR1 is MDHEN and CDR2 is SYDVKM in the germline V gene. The J segment lost 7 bases and the V segment lost 6 bases, leaving 9 bases of the junction unmatched. The CDR3 DNA is TGTGCCAGCAGCTCGTCGGGACAGGGGGCGAGTGAAGCTTTCTTT. Its protein product is CASSSSGQGASEAFF. Based on the CDR3 plus reference TRBV28 and TRBJ1-1, the full variable domain is DVKVTQSSRYLVKRTGEKVFLECVQDMDHENMFWYRQDPGLGLRLIYFSYDVKMKEKGDIPEGYSVSREKKERFSLILESASTNQTSMYLCASSSSGQGASEAFFGQGTRLTVV.

V is TRBV13 and J is TRBJ2-7; 8 nucleotides agree with TRBD1. The CDR3 extends over 17 amino acids. Germline lookup yields CDR1 PRHDT and CDR2 FYEKMQ (reference sequence). Unmatched junction bases numbered 10, after V lost 2 bases and J lost 1 base. The CDR3 region has the DNA TGTGCCAGCAGCTTATTATTACCGACAGGGGCTTCCTACGAGCAGTACTTC. Residues: CASSLLLPTGASYEQYF.

The rearrangement uses TRBV7-9 and TRBJ2-1, with D possibly matching TRBD1 (6 bases). This CDR3 has 19 amino acids. Germline CDR1 and CDR2: SEHNR and FQNEAQ (reference sequence). With 5 bases removed from V and 0 bases from J, the gap between germline ends came to 23 bases. The CDR3 sequence: CASSPMVTGTRSSYNEQFF. The CDR3 nucleotides are TGTGCCAGCAGCCCCATGGTTACCGGGACACGGAGCTCCTACAATGAGCAGTTCTTC.

V is TRBV2 and J is TRBJ1-1, with TRBD1 matching 10 bases. The length of the CDR3 is 13 residues. V shed 5 bases and J 10 bases; nucleotides not matched to a gene: 7. Germline assignment: CDR1 SNHLY and CDR2 FYNNEI. CDR3 region: CASSKTGGLGAFF. CDR3 nucleotides: TGTGCCAGCAGTAAGACAGGGGGCCTCGGAGCTTTCTTT.

The J gene is TRBJ1-1, the V gene TRBV6-6; tentatively, D is TRBD1 (5 bases). Germline CDR1 reads MNHNY; CDR2 reads SVGAGI (reference sequence). The CDR3 is 14 residues long. V shed 0 bases and J shed 11 bases, with 16 bases lying between them. As DNA, the CDR3 is TGTGCCAGCAGTTACTCCCGGAGTCGCAGGGACGCTTTCTTT. This codes for CASSYSRSRRDAFF.

This CDR3 is CASGPAGGTEAFF. The DNA for the CDR3 is TGTGCTAGTGGACCTGCGGGGGGCACTGAAGCTTTCTTT. The chain combines TRBV12-5 with TRBJ1-1, with D possibly TRBD1 on 5 matching bases. Trimming removed 6 bases from V and 4 bases from J, with 12 bases in between. Germline CDR1 and CDR2: LGHNT and FRNRAP. The length of the CDR3 is 13 residues.

The chain recombines TRBV6-1 with TRBJ2-3; 8 nucleotides agree with TRBD2. The ends lost 1 base at V and 6 bases at J; junction bases unmatched: 9. Germline-derived CDR1 and CDR2 are MNHNS and SASEGT. The CDR3 runs to 16 residues. The CDR3 nucleotides are TGTGCCAGCAGTGAAGTATTAGCGGGGTTATCGGATACGCAGTATTTT. The encoded protein is CASSEVLAGLSDTQYF.

The chain carries TRBV25-1 and TRBJ2-3, with D uncertain. This CDR3 spans 13 amino acids. CDR1 MGHDK and CDR2 SYGVNS come from the germline V gene. Between the trimmed V and J ends, which lost 3 bases and 8 bases, there was a span of 12 bases. CDR3 DNA sequence: TGTGCCAGCAGTGATTTAGACGCCGGTACGCAGTATTTT. It translates to CASSDLDAGTQYF.

V usage is TRBV2 and J usage is TRBJ1-4; D not certain. This CDR3 comprises 12 residues. V was trimmed by 8 bases and J by 7 bases, leaving 11 bases between them. Germline V gene data show CDR1 as SNHLY and CDR2 as FYNNEI. The CDR3 DNA reads as TGTGCCAGCCGGCAGGAGGTTGAAAAACTGTTTTTT. It is translated as CASRQEVEKLFF.

The CDR3 loop reads CATSRAGTAYSNQPQHF. The CDR3 nucleotides read TGTGCCACCAGCAGAGCCGGGACGGCATATAGCAATCAGCCCCAGCATTTT. This chain links TRBV15 with TRBJ1-5; D is possibly TRBD1 (5 bases). The V end lost 1 base, the J end lost 0 bases, and 13 bases lay between the germline ends. Germline lookup yields CDR1 LNHNV and CDR2 YYDKDF (reference sequence). The CDR3 totals 17 residues. Combining the CDR3 with reference TRBV15 and TRBJ1-5 gives the whole variable domain DAMVIQNPRYQVTQFGKPVTLSCSQTLNHNVMYWYQQKSSQAPKLLFHYYDKDFNNEADTPDNFQSRRPNTSFCFLDIRSPGLGDTAMYLCATSRAGTAYSNQPQHFGDGTRLSIL.

The chain has TRBV30 and TRBJ1-5; the match to TRBD1 covers 7 bases. The CDR3 length is 16 residues. The germline V gene encodes CDR1 GTSNPN and CDR2 SVGIG (reference sequence). Trimming cost V 1 base and J 2 bases; bases outside gene matches: 8. The CDR3 bases are TGTGCCTGGAGTGAACAGGGGATTAGGGGCAATCAGCCCCAGCATTTT. Translating it yields CAWSEQGIRGNQPQHF.

This chain links TRBV7-3 with TRBJ1-1; D is unresolved. Trimming took 2 bases from V and 9 from J, leaving 10 bases between them. The CDR3 consists of 12 residues. Germline CDR1 is SGHTA and CDR2 is FQGTGA. CDR3 sequence reads: CASSLENGKAFF. In DNA form, the CDR3 reads TGTGCCAGCAGCTTAGAGAACGGGAAAGCTTTCTTT.

The CDR3 loop is CASSLEPGPQETQYF. The CDR3 DNA reads as TGCGCCAGCAGCTTGGAACCAGGGCCCCAAGAGACCCAGTACTTC. The chain couples TRBV5-1 to TRBJ2-5; possibly TRBD1 for D (5 bases). Germline CDR1 is SGHRS and CDR2 is YFSETQ. The CDR3 sequence is 15 residues long. Deletions cut 0 bases from V and 1 base from J, with 10 bases between.

This clone was observed a single time. The chain has TRBV7-2 and TRBJ2-3; no clear D gene. Germline CDR1 is SGHTA and CDR2 is FQGNSA. V was cut by 8 bases and J by 2 bases, with 5 bases left in between. The CDR3 length is 11 residues. The CDR3 nucleotides are TGTGCCAGCGGGAACACAGATACGCAGTATTTT. This translates into CASGNTDTQYF. Full variable domain (outside the CDR3, taken from reference TRBV7-2 and TRBJ2-3): GAGVSQSPSNKVTEKGKDVELRCDPISGHTALYWYRQSLGQGLEFLIYFQGNSAPDKSGLPSDRFSAERTGGSVSTLTIQRTQQEDSAVYLCASGNTDTQYFGPGTRLTVL.

This chain's CDR3 is CASSDSTGPGTEAFF. The CDR3 DNA reads TGTGCCAGCAGTGACTCGACAGGGCCGGGGACTGAAGCTTTCTTT. The V and J genes are TRBV6-4 and TRBJ1-1; 7 bases fit TRBD1. The length of the CDR3 is 15 residues. J lost 5 bases, V lost 0 bases, and 6 bases had no gene match. Germline V gene lookup returns CDR1 MRHNA and CDR2 SNTAGT.

This clone has a single count. V gene TRBV19 combines with J gene TRBJ1-1, with a weak D call TRBD1 (6 bases). Trimming took off 0 bases at V and 3 bases at J, with 17 bases between the two ends. Per germline, CDR1 LNHDA and CDR2 SQIVND (reference sequence). The CDR3 sequence is 17 residues long. CDR3 nucleotides: TGTGCCAGTAGTATAGATTCACGGACAGCCCCGGACACTGAAGCTTTCTTT. Translating gives CASSIDSRTAPDTEAFF.

The chain carries TRBV29-1 and TRBJ1-1; D uncertain. There are 9 residues in the CDR3. Germline V CDR1 and CDR2: SQVTM, ANQGSEA. V was pared by 0 bases and J by 9 bases, with 2 bases between. The CDR3 coding sequence is TGCAGCGTTGAAGATCAAGCTTTCTTT. It specifies CSVEDQAFF.

The chain recombines TRBV10-3 with TRBJ1-5, with D maybe TRBD1 (6 bases). V lost 0 bases and J lost 4, with 10 bases in between. The CDR3 consists of 15 residues. Germline loops: CDR1 ENHRY, CDR2 SYGVKD. The CDR3 reads CAISESRGRNQPQHF. CDR3 DNA: TGTGCCATCAGTGAGTCTAGGGGGAGGAATCAGCCCCAGCATTTT.

The chain combines TRBV6-5 with TRBJ1-3, with D maybe TRBD1 (5 bases). V lost 8 bases, J lost 3 bases, and 8 bases lay in between. Germline V CDR1 and CDR2: MNHEY, SVGAGI. The CDR3 contains 12 residues. The CDR3 loop reads CASGGNGNTIYF. In nucleotides, the CDR3 is TGTGCCAGCGGGGGGAATGGAAACACCATATATTTT.

This chain links TRBV25-1 with TRBJ1-2; D unclear. V dropped 6 bases and J dropped 2 bases, with 10 bases sitting between them. CDR1 is MGHDK and CDR2 is SYGVNS in the germline V gene. The length of the CDR3 is 13 residues. For the CDR3, the DNA is TGTGCCAGCAGCGTAACTTCCAACTATGGCTACACCTTC. Amino acid sequence: CASSVTSNYGYTF.

The chain combines TRBV19 with TRBJ1-3, with 7 bases aligning to TRBD1. This CDR3 has 17 residues. The V and J ends lost 7 bases and 0 bases, in that order; junction bases with no gene match: 12. Germline assignment: CDR1 LNHDA and CDR2 SQIVND (reference sequence). CDR3 in amino acids: CASTKSRTGHSGNTIYF. Written as DNA, the CDR3 is TGTGCCAGTACTAAATCCCGGACAGGCCACTCTGGAAACACCATATATTTT.

The V call is TRBV5-4, the J call TRBJ2-3; 7 bases align to TRBD2. Germline trimming cut 4 bases from V and 6 bases from J; bases unmatched to any gene: 8. The V gene's germline CDR1 is SGHNT and CDR2 YYREEE (reference sequence). The CDR3 spans 14 residues. The CDR3 is CASSKTSEADTQYF. The CDR3 bases are TGTGCCAGCAGCAAAACTAGCGAGGCGGATACGCAGTATTTT. Looking up the rest from reference TRBV5-4 and TRBJ2-3 gives the full variable domain: ETGVTQSPTHLIKTRGQQVTLRCSSQSGHNTVSWYQQALGQGPQFIFQYYREEENGRGNFPPRFSGLQFPNYSSELNVNALELDDSALYLCASSKTSEADTQYFGPGTRLTVL.

V usage is TRBV21-1 and J usage is TRBJ2-5. TRBV21-1 represents a pseudogene. CDR3 length: 13 residues. The CDR3: CASRSPGGETQYF. The CDR3 region has the DNA TGTGCCAGCAGGTCGCCTGGTGGAGAGACCCAGTACTTC.